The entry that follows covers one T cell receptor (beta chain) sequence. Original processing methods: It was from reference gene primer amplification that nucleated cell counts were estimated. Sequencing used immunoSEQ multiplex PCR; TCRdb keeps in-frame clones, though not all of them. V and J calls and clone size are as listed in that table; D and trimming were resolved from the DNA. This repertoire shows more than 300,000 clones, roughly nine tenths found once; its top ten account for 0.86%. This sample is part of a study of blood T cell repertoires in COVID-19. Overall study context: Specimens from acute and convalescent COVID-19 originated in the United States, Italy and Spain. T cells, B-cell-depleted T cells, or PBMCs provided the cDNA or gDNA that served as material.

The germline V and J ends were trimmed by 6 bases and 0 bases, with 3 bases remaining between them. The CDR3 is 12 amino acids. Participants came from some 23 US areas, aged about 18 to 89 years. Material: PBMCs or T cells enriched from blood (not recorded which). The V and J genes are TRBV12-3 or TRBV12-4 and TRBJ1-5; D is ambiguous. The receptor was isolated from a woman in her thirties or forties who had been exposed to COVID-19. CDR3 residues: CASSYSNQPQHF. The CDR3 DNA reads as TGTGCCAGCAGCTATAGCAATCAGCCCCAGCATTTT.